The 14 T cell receptor beta chains reported below all come from one sample, sequenced in a study of cytomegalovirus exposure and HLA in healthy donors. The PCR contained 60 Vbeta and 13 Jbeta primers. Sequencing used immunoSEQ multiplex PCR; TCRdb keeps in-frame clones, though not all of them. The sample lists 45,000 or so clones; around 70% were seen once. Sequencing was done on a sample of PBMCs. The receptors derive from a woman aged 25-40 years in good health and CMV-seronegative.

This clone was seen once. The V and J genes are TRBV2 and TRBJ1-4; 7 bases are a match to TRBD1. The J segment lost 5 bases and the V segment lost 3 bases, leaving 9 bases of the junction unmatched. The CDR3 spans 16 residues. Looked up from germline, CDR1 is SNHLY and CDR2 is FYNNEI. CDR3 sequence (DNA): TGTGCCAGCAGTGACGGACAGGCAAGAAGAAATGAAAAACTGTTTTTT. Translated, it gives CASSDGQARRNEKLFF.

This clone was recorded a few times. The rearrangement joins TRBV7-8 to TRBJ2-7; 10 positions agree with TRBD2. V shed 1 base, J shed 6 bases, and the junction held 18 bases outside the gene matches. CDR1 SGHVS and CDR2 FQNEAQ come from the germline V gene. The CDR3 sequence is 19 residues long. The CDR3 DNA follows: TGTGCCAGCAGCTTAGGGGCTAGCGGGGGCCCTCTAGTTGCCCCCGAGCAGTACTTC. It is translated as CASSLGASGGPLVAPEQYF. The complete variable domain, with remaining parts taken from reference TRBV7-8 and TRBJ2-7, reads GAGVSQSPRYKVAKRGQDVALRCDPISGHVSLFWYQQALGQGPEFLTYFQNEAQLDKSGLPSDRFFAERPEGSVSTLKIQRTQQEDSAVYLCASSLGASGGPLVAPEQYFGPGTRLTVT.

The V gene is TRBV29-1, the J gene TRBJ1-2; TRBD1 aligns across 7 bases. Per germline, CDR1 SQVTM and CDR2 ANQGSEA. The CDR3 contains 11 residues. After removal of 6 bases from V and 9 bases from J, the junction contained 7 bases not matched to a gene. The CDR3 bases are TGCAGCGTGGAAACAGGGGCTAGCTACACCTTC. This translates into CSVETGASYTF.

The chain uses TRBV29-1 and TRBJ2-5; TRBD1 agrees at 7 bases. The DNA end lines up better with TRBJ2-7; the J call may be wrong. There are 13 residues in the CDR3. Germline V lookup: CDR1 SQVTM, CDR2 ANQGSEA. The CDR3 DNA is TGCAGCGCCATCGACAGGGCTCTCCACGAGCAGTACTTC. Its protein product is CSAIDRALHEQYF.

The chain joins TRBV7-9 to TRBJ1-1; 7 nucleotides line up with TRBD1. This CDR3 has 14 residues. Germline-derived CDR1 and CDR2 are SEHNR and FQNEAQ (reference sequence). J was trimmed by 1 base and V by 5 bases; bases with no gene match: 4. CDR3: CASSLGQTNTEAFF. The CDR3 DNA follows: TGTGCCAGCAGCCTGGGACAGACGAACACTGAAGCTTTCTTT.

This chain connects TRBV6-5 to TRBJ2-7; 12 nucleotides match TRBD2. The germline CDR1 and CDR2 sequences are MNHEY and SVGAGI. There are 15 residues in the CDR3. V shed 6 bases and J 1 base; nucleotides not matched to a gene: 4. CDR3 protein: CASSYGLAGSYEQYF. The CDR3 DNA reads TGTGCCAGCAGCTACGGACTAGCGGGATCCTACGAGCAGTACTTC.

The chain is built from TRBV6-1 and TRBJ2-7; weak D call: TRBD2 (5 bases). CDR3 length: 14 amino acids. Germline V gives CDR1 MNHNS, CDR2 SASEGT. With 2 bases removed from V and 6 bases from J, the gap between germline ends came to 14 bases. The CDR3, as DNA: TGTGCCAGCAGTGAATACGGGGTGAGGGTCGAGCAGTACTTC. As protein: CASSEYGVRVEQYF.

This chain joins TRBV19 and TRBJ1-1, with D maybe TRBD1 (6 bases). V lost 6 bases and J lost 4, with 12 bases in between. The germline V gene has CDR1 LNHDA and CDR2 SQIVND (reference sequence). This CDR3 comprises 13 residues. In DNA, the CDR3 is TGTGCCAGTAGGGGGACATGGGGCACTGAAGCTTTCTTT. This translates into CASRGTWGTEAFF.

This clone was detected only a few times. The chain joins TRBV5-4 to TRBJ1-6, with TRBD1 as a possible D gene (5 bases). Trimming removed 3 bases from V and 6 bases from J, with 13 bases in between. This CDR3 is 15 amino acids long. Germline V lookup: CDR1 SGHNT, CDR2 YYREEE (reference sequence). Here the CDR3 reads CASSWGEGGNSPLHF. CDR3 sequence (DNA): TGTGCCAGCAGCTGGGGGGAGGGCGGTAATTCACCCCTCCACTTT.

V gene TRBV30 combines with J gene TRBJ1-5; D gene unclear. Germline CDR1 reads GTSNPN; CDR2 reads SVGIG (reference sequence). V shed 3 bases and J shed 11 bases, with 17 bases lying between them. The CDR3 covers 13 residues. The chain's CDR3 is CAWSSDVSAAQHF. The CDR3 bases are TGTGCCTGGAGCTCAGACGTATCAGCGGCCCAGCATTTT.

This sequence joins TRBV6-1 and TRBJ1-5; D is unresolved. V was trimmed by 6 bases and J by 0 bases, leaving 9 bases between them. Germline CDR1 MNHNS, CDR2 SASEGT. The CDR3 loop spans 14 amino acids. The CDR3, as DNA: TGTGCCAGCAGAGGAGTTTATAGCAATCAGCCCCAGCATTTT. Translation: CASRGVYSNQPQHF.

This rearrangement joins TRBV30 to TRBJ2-2, with 7 bases that match TRBD2. Germline values: CDR1 GTSNPN, CDR2 SVGIG (reference sequence). The CDR3 consists of 12 residues. Trimming took 3 bases from V and 11 from J; bases not matched to a gene: 6. The CDR3 DNA reads TGTGCCTGGAGCTCAAGCGGGGCAGAGCTGTTTTTT. This sequence encodes CAWSSSGAELFF.

This chain links TRBV5-1 with TRBJ2-5, with TRBD1 matching 8 bases. From germline, CDR1 is SGHRS and CDR2 YFSETQ. Losses at the gene ends were 7 bases for V and 1 base for J; bases not matched to a gene: 9. The CDR3 covers 15 residues. CDR3 region: CASRRGQGPQETQYF. In DNA form, the CDR3 reads TGCGCCAGCCGCCGAGGACAGGGCCCCCAAGAGACCCAGTACTTC.

The CDR3 sequence is CSVEEPPGTEAFF. The CDR3 coding sequence is TGCAGCGTTGAAGAACCCCCCGGCACTGAAGCTTTCTTT. The rearrangement joins TRBV29-1 to TRBJ1-1, with D unclear. V was cut by 0 bases and J by 4 bases, with 9 bases left in between. This CDR3 is built from 13 residues. Per germline, CDR1 SQVTM and CDR2 ANQGSEA. Full variable domain (rest looked up from reference TRBV29-1 and TRBJ1-1): SAVISQKPSRDICQRGTSLTIQCQVDSQVTMMFWYRQQPGQSLTLIATANQGSEATYESGFVIDKFPISRPNLTFSTLTVSNMSPEDSSIYLCSVEEPPGTEAFFGQGTRLTVV.